One sample yielded the 16 T cell receptor beta chains listed below, sequenced in a study of identical twins. A single record per CDR3 protein comes from TCRdb applying MiXCR to the 5' RACE reads. The table shows around 500,000 distinct CDR3 sequences, with approximately 15% occurring only once. The same data also contributed to another study, on yellow fever vaccine responses in identical twins.

The sample was CD4+ T cells sorted from blood. These receptors came from a woman aged 18-30 years in good health.

The chain combines TRBV6-2 or TRBV6-3 with TRBJ1-1; no clear D gene. CDR1 is MNHEY and CDR2 is SVGEGT in the germline V gene. The CDR3 extends over 14 amino acids. V was shortened by 5 bases and J by 1 base, with 11 bases between the two germline ends. The DNA of the CDR3 is TGTGCCAGCAGTCCCGTGACGGGGAACACTGAAGCTTTCTTT. Translating gives CASSPVTGNTEAFF.

This sequence joins TRBV3-1 and TRBJ1-6; D might be TRBD1 (6 bases). CDR1 and CDR2 from the germline V gene are LGHDT and YNNKEL (reference sequence). V lost 0 bases, J lost 10 bases, and 13 bases lay in between. The CDR3 is made up of 15 amino acids. The DNA of the CDR3 is TGTGCCAGCAGCCAAGATTGGGGGGGGCGATCACCCCTCCACTTT. The encoded protein is CASSQDWGGRSPLHF.

This clonotype was counted many times. V usage is TRBV27 and J usage is TRBJ2-2, with TRBD1 identical over 8 bases. Trimming at V came to 3 bases and at J to 2 bases, leaving 2 bases not matched to a gene. This CDR3 contains 15 residues. Looked up from germline, CDR1 is MNHEY and CDR2 is SMNVEV (reference sequence). CDR3: CASSFQGANTGELFF. The CDR3 DNA reads as TGTGCCAGCAGTTTTCAGGGGGCTAACACCGGGGAGCTGTTTTTT.

The table lists this clonotype with a few counts. The chain carries TRBV7-8 and TRBJ2-7; the D is unclear. The length of the CDR3 is 15 residues. V was pared by 0 bases and J by 1 base, with 10 bases between. Germline CDR1 is SGHVS and CDR2 is FQNEAQ. The CDR3 coding sequence is TGTGCCAGCAGCTTAGCGCATACAGCGTCCTACGAGCAGTACTTC. It translates to CASSLAHTASYEQYF.

This clonotype was seen more than once but under ten times. The chain combines TRBV2 with TRBJ2-7, with a weak D call TRBD1 (6 bases). Germline CDR1 SNHLY, CDR2 FYNNEI. V shed 8 bases and J shed 7 bases, with 12 bases lying between them. This CDR3 is built from 11 residues. The CDR3: CASAGDREQYF. CDR3 nucleotides: TGTGCCAGCGCAGGGGATAGGGAGCAGTACTTC.

This rearrangement joins TRBV7-8 to TRBJ2-4; TRBD2 matches 14 bases. The CDR3 is made up of 19 amino acids. Germline values: CDR1 SGHVS, CDR2 FQNEAQ. V trimming: 6 bases; J trimming: 0 bases; junction bases outside the gene matches: 10. The CDR3 sequence: CASSLRLAGGVIAKNIQYF. DNA of the CDR3: TGTGCCAGCAGTTTGCGACTAGCGGGAGGGGTTATAGCCAAAAACATTCAGTACTTC. Variable domain in full (rest from reference TRBV7-8 and TRBJ2-4): GAGVSQSPRYKVAKRGQDVALRCDPISGHVSLFWYQQALGQGPEFLTYFQNEAQLDKSGLPSDRFFAERPEGSVSTLKIQRTQQEDSAVYLCASSLRLAGGVIAKNIQYFGAGTRLSVL.

The rearrangement joins TRBV10-3 to TRBJ2-5, with 10 bases lining up with TRBD1. Germline V lookup: CDR1 ENHRY, CDR2 SYGVKD. The CDR3 is 14 residues long. Trimming removed 6 bases from V and 4 bases from J; junction bases left unmatched: 5. CDR3 amino acids: CAIRRDRGGETQYF. The CDR3 region has the DNA TGTGCCATCAGGCGGGACAGGGGAGGAGAGACCCAGTACTTC.

This sequence joins TRBV20-1 and TRBJ2-7; D not certain. CDR1 is DFQATT, CDR2 SNEGSKA, per germline (reference sequence). V dropped 4 bases and J dropped 2 bases, with 9 bases sitting between them. The CDR3 runs 12 residues. The CDR3 coding sequence is TGCAGTGCTAAGTCTACCGCCTACGAGCAGTACTTC. Encoded protein: CSAKSTAYEQYF.

Written as DNA, the CDR3 is TGCAGCGTCCGTGTGGGGACTGCCTACGAGCAGTACTTC. Its translation: CSVRVGTAYEQYF. The chain has TRBV29-1 and TRBJ2-7, with D maybe TRBD2 (6 bases). Germline loops: CDR1 SQVTM, CDR2 ANQGSEA. V shed 6 bases and J shed 2 bases, with 14 bases lying between them. This CDR3 region has 13 residues.

This clonotype was observed a handful of times. V gene TRBV24-1 combines with J gene TRBJ2-1; D is undetermined. The length of the CDR3 is 16 residues. Per the germline V gene, CDR1 is KGHDR and CDR2 is SFDVKD. Trimming removed 3 bases from V and 5 bases from J, with 16 bases in between. CDR3 region: CATSDSGRSLDNEQFF. Written as DNA, the CDR3 is TGTGCCACCAGTGATAGTGGCCGTTCACTTGACAATGAGCAGTTCTTC.

In its sample, this clonotype was seen many times. The V call is TRBV10-3, the J call TRBJ2-3; 7 nucleotides agree with TRBD1. In germline, CDR1 is ENHRY, CDR2 SYGVKD. The V and J ends lost 0 bases and 7 bases, in that order; junction bases with no gene match: 10. The CDR3 is 16 amino acids. The CDR3 bases are TGTGCCATCAGTGAGTCGACAGGGATCGTAGCGTATACGCAGTATTTT. The encoded protein is CAISESTGIVAYTQYF.

This clonotype was detected a few times. The chain uses TRBV7-2 and TRBJ2-1; 8 nucleotides align to TRBD1. Germline CDR1 reads SGHTA; CDR2 reads FQGNSA. This CDR3 has 14 amino acids. Trimming cost V 5 bases and J 2 bases; bases outside gene matches: 2. The CDR3 here is CASSRDRTYNEQFF. The CDR3 nucleotides read TGTGCCAGCAGCCGGGACAGGACCTACAATGAGCAGTTCTTC.

This clonotype was detected ten times or more. V and J are TRBV12-3 or TRBV12-4 and TRBJ2-2, with D unresolved. V was trimmed by 5 bases and J by 6 bases, leaving 13 bases between them. This CDR3 region has 14 residues. CDR3 loop: CASSPPSISGELFF. The CDR3 nucleotides read TGTGCCAGCAGTCCACCCAGCATTTCCGGGGAGCTGTTTTTT.

This clonotype appeared a few times. The chain recombines TRBV5-1 with TRBJ2-7, with D possibly matching TRBD2 (6 bases). The germline V gene encodes CDR1 SGHRS and CDR2 YFSETQ. This CDR3 comprises 14 residues. Deletions cut 4 bases from V and 0 bases from J, with 11 bases between. CDR3 loop: CASSTGLVSYEQYF. The CDR3 DNA follows: TGCGCCAGCAGCACGGGACTGGTCTCCTACGAGCAGTACTTC.

The rearrangement links TRBV27 to TRBJ2-4; D gene ambiguous. V lost 9 bases, J lost 1 base, and 16 bases lay in between. The CDR3 extends over 15 amino acids. The germline gives CDR1 MNHEY, CDR2 SMNVEV (reference sequence). The CDR3 DNA follows: TGTGCCAGTTCTCAATTGGCTAAGGCCAAAAACATTCAGTACTTC. Translated, it gives CASSQLAKAKNIQYF.

This clonotype was seen a handful of times. V is TRBV29-1 and J is TRBJ2-3; no clear D. Trimming left V 7 bases short and J 5 bases short, with 7 bases between. This CDR3 comprises 10 residues. CDR1 and CDR2 (germline): SQVTM, ANQGSEA. This CDR3 reads CSAVQDTQYF. For the CDR3, the DNA is TGCAGCGCTGTCCAAGATACGCAGTATTTT.